The clone carrying this T cell receptor (beta chain) was recorded only once. This sample is drawn from a study of blood T cell repertoires in COVID-19. The protocol was immunoSEQ multiplex PCR, while the TCRdb copy is restricted to in-frame clones and leaves out a portion. The sample lists about 190,000 clones, around nine tenths occurring once. This CDR3 is built from 15 residues. V shed 0 bases and J 7 bases; nucleotides not matched to a gene: 5. Germline V CDR1 and CDR2: SGDLS, YYNGEE. The receptor was isolated from a human donor in a cohort sampled during active COVID-19. The chain links TRBV9 to TRBJ2-1; the match to TRBD2 covers 9 bases. Sequencing was performed on peripheral blood. The CDR3 coding sequence is TGTGCCAGCAGCGTAGACCCTAGCGGGATAAATGAGCAGTTCTTC. Encoded protein: CASSVDPSGINEQFF.